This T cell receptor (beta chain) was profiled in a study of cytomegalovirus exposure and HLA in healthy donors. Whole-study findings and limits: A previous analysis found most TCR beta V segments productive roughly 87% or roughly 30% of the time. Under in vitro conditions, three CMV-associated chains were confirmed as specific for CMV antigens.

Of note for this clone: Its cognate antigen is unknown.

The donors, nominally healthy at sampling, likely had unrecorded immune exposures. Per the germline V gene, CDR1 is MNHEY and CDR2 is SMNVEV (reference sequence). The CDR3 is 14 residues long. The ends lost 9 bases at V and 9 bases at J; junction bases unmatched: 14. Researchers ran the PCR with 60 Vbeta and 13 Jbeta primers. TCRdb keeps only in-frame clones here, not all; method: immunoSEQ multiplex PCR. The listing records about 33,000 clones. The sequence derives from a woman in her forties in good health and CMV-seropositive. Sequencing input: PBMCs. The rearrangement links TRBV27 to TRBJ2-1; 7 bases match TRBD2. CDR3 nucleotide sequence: TGTGCCAGTCGCAGACCGGGAGGTAGGCCTGAGCAGTTCTTC. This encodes CASRRPGGRPEQFF.